Here is one TCR beta chain with its context. What it recognizes is unknown. This CDR3 has 16 residues. Germline-derived CDR1 and CDR2 are LNHDA and SQIVND (reference sequence). V was clipped by 5 bases and J by 2 bases; unmatched bases: 8. Healthy donors had no documented immune events, such as infections, while sampled. The repertoire was sequenced with immunoSEQ multiplex PCR; TCRdb's copy has only in-frame clones and lacks some. The table shows approximately 140,000 clones, with less than 90% occurring only once. This specimen belongs to a study of identifying expanded T cells in peripheral blood. The study, taken as a whole, reports: Technical replicates showed 0.9 to 1.5 changed clones; two weeks about 16.4; four weeks 19. Variance in clone template counts between two-week samples significantly increased with total template count across all healthy donors.

Material: blood. V usage is TRBV19 and J usage is TRBJ1-5; the match to TRBD1 covers 8 bases. The receptor was derived from a person aged 18 to 75 in good health. DNA for the CDR3: TGTGCCAGTAGTCCACAAGGACAGGGCGGCAATCAGCCCCAGCATTTT. The encoded protein is CASSPQGQGGNQPQHF.